Presented here are 31 T cell receptor beta chains from one specimen sequenced in a study of blood T cell repertoires in COVID-19. Data came from immunoSEQ multiplex PCR; TCRdb stores just in-frame clones and leaves some out. The table has about 76,000 clones, 80% to 90% seen once. The material sequenced was peripheral blood. All receptors derive from a man between 60 and 75 years old with COVID-19, enrolled during active disease.

This clone was detected a few times. The chain employs TRBV5-1 and TRBJ1-1; 7 bases line up with TRBD1. V shed 4 bases and J 3 bases; nucleotides not matched to a gene: 3. The germline gives CDR1 SGHRS, CDR2 YFSETQ. This CDR3 spans 13 amino acids. The CDR3 here is CASSITGDTEAFF. Written as DNA, the CDR3 is TGCGCCAGCAGCATAACAGGGGACACTGAAGCTTTCTTT.

J is TRBJ1-1 and V is TRBV2, with D unclear. The V end was cut by 7 bases, the J end by 3 bases, with 15 bases between. Germline lookup yields CDR1 SNHLY and CDR2 FYNNEI. CDR3 size: 14 residues. This CDR3 reads CASTTLTGYTEAFF. The CDR3 bases are TGTGCCAGCACGACCCTAACGGGGTACACTGAAGCTTTCTTT.

The chain couples TRBV19 to TRBJ2-3; no clear D. This CDR3 has 13 residues. V shed 5 bases and J shed 2 bases, with 8 bases lying between them. Germline V lookup: CDR1 LNHDA, CDR2 SQIVND (reference sequence). This CDR3 is CASSSPPTDTQYF. CDR3 DNA sequence: TGTGCCAGTAGTTCTCCCCCCACAGATACGCAGTATTTT.

This chain connects TRBV7-8 to TRBJ1-1, with TRBD1 as a possible D gene (5 bases). The CDR3 loop spans 13 amino acids. Germline assignment: CDR1 SGHVS and CDR2 FQNEAQ. The V end lost 5 bases, the J end lost 1 base, and 8 bases lay between the germline ends. The CDR3 sequence: CASSRTSNTEAFF. The CDR3, as DNA: TGTGCCAGCAGCCGGACATCGAACACTGAAGCTTTCTTT.

V gene TRBV6-1 combines with J gene TRBJ1-2; TRBD1 is a possible D gene (5 bases). This CDR3 has 17 residues. The germline V and J ends were trimmed by 1 base and 0 bases, with 15 bases remaining between them. Germline CDR1 MNHNS, CDR2 SASEGT. CDR3 sequence (DNA): TGTGCCAGCAGTGAAGGGCTGGGGGGTTCAGCTAACTATGGCTACACCTTC. It encodes CASSEGLGGSANYGYTF.

V and J are TRBV11-2 and TRBJ2-5; 8 nucleotides align to TRBD2. V dropped 4 bases and J dropped 1; count of bases not matched to a gene: 5. This CDR3 comprises 15 residues. CDR1 SGHAT and CDR2 FQNNGV come from the germline V gene. CDR3 sequence: CASSSYGTSQETQYF. The CDR3 coding sequence is TGTGCCAGCAGCTCCTACGGGACTAGCCAAGAGACCCAGTACTTC.

The CDR3 nucleotides are TGTGCCAGCAGTACCGGGACGGGGGATGAAAAACTGTTTTTT. It codes for CASSTGTGDEKLFF. V and J are TRBV11-1 and TRBJ1-4; D might be TRBD1 (5 bases). This CDR3 contains 14 residues. Between the trimmed V and J ends, which lost 6 bases and 6 bases, there was a span of 14 bases. Germline CDR1 SGHAT, CDR2 FQDESV (reference sequence).

The rearrangement joins TRBV5-6 to TRBJ2-5; a weak D match, TRBD2 (5 bases). CDR3 length: 14 residues. Trimming took 4 bases from V and 2 from J, leaving 12 bases between them. Germline V gene data show CDR1 as SGHDT and CDR2 as YYEEEE. CDR3 bases: TGTGCCAGCAGCCGGGGTGTTCATCAAGAGACCCAGTACTTC. Translating it yields CASSRGVHQETQYF.

The chain joins TRBV19 to TRBJ1-2, with D maybe TRBD1 (5 bases). V lost 0 bases to trimming and J lost 7 bases, with 21 bases between them. Germline CDR1 LNHDA, CDR2 SQIVND (reference sequence). This CDR3 contains 17 residues. CDR3: CASSIDEGLPWASGYTF. As DNA, the CDR3 is TGTGCCAGTAGTATAGATGAGGGACTTCCATGGGCAAGTGGCTACACCTTC.

The chain carries TRBV27 and TRBJ2-3; 7 bases map to TRBD2. Trimming cost V 3 bases and J 1 base; bases outside gene matches: 7. Germline CDR1 is MNHEY and CDR2 is SMNVEV (reference sequence). This CDR3 is built from 16 residues. CDR3 loop: CASSFVSGLGTDTQYF. The CDR3 region has the DNA TGTGCCAGCAGTTTTGTTAGCGGACTAGGCACAGATACGCAGTATTTT.

The chain couples TRBV28 to TRBJ1-1; D remains ambiguous. Looked up from germline, CDR1 is MDHEN and CDR2 is SYDVKM. V lost 9 bases, J lost 8 bases, and 13 bases lay in between. CDR3 length: 11 amino acids. CDR3 sequence (DNA): TGTGCCAGTAACAGTATGGTAGAAGCTTTCTTT. Its translation is CASNSMVEAFF.

The chain couples TRBV12-3 or TRBV12-4 to TRBJ1-5; D is uncertain. V was trimmed by 7 bases and J by 2 bases, leaving 9 bases between them. CDR3 size: 13 residues. CDR3 in amino acids: CASNDSRNQPQHF. CDR3 coding DNA: TGTGCCAGCAATGACTCCCGCAATCAGCCCCAGCATTTT.

This chain uses TRBV14 with TRBJ1-1; tentatively, D is TRBD1 (5 bases). V shed 6 bases and J shed 1 base, with 15 bases lying between them. Germline-derived CDR1 and CDR2 are SGHDN and FVKESK. The CDR3 consists of 15 residues. The CDR3 DNA reads TGTGCCAGCAGTCGCACCCGGGGGAAGAACACTGAAGCTTTCTTT. It is translated as CASSRTRGKNTEAFF.

The chain links TRBV5-1 to TRBJ1-1, with TRBD1 as a possible D gene (5 bases). V was cut by 0 bases and J by 3 bases, with 15 bases left in between. The CDR3 has 16 amino acids. CDR1 and CDR2 (germline): SGHRS, YFSETQ. This CDR3 is CASSLVAGGSDTEAFF. For the CDR3, the DNA is TGCGCCAGCAGCTTGGTCGCGGGGGGTTCTGACACTGAAGCTTTCTTT.

The chain has TRBV5-6 and TRBJ2-7; tentatively, D is TRBD1 (5 bases). Trimming took 3 bases from V and 1 from J, leaving 11 bases between them. Germline CDR1 is SGHDT and CDR2 is YYEEEE. The CDR3 totals 14 residues. The CDR3 DNA sequence: TGTGCCAGCAGCTACAACTACAGGTCCTACGAGCAGTACTTC. This gives the protein CASSYNYRSYEQYF.

The V gene is TRBV9, the J gene TRBJ2-1; maybe TRBD1 (6 bases). CDR3 length: 11 residues. The V end was cut by 2 bases, the J end by 12 bases, with 9 bases between. From germline, CDR1 is SGDLS and CDR2 YYNGEE. DNA of the CDR3: TGTGCCAGCAGCGTCGGACAGCGGCAGTTCTTC. This translates into CASSVGQRQFF.

This rearrangement joins TRBV19 to TRBJ2-7; 11 bases line up with TRBD2. J was trimmed by 0 bases and V by 5 bases; bases with no gene match: 3. Germline V CDR1 and CDR2: LNHDA, SQIVND (reference sequence). This CDR3 has 15 residues. The CDR3 coding sequence is TGTGCCAGTAGTTATACTAGCGGGGGCTCCTACGAGCAGTACTTC. Amino acids: CASSYTSGGSYEQYF. The full variable domain, in which reference TRBV19 and TRBJ2-7 provide the parts outside the CDR3, is DGGITQSPKYLFRKEGQNVTLSCEQNLNHDAMYWYRQDPGQGLRLIYYSQIVNDFQKGDIAEGYSVSREKKESFPLTVTSAQKNPTAFYLCASSYTSGGSYEQYFGPGTRLTVT.

The chain couples TRBV6-4 to TRBJ1-5; no definite D call. The CDR3 is 15 residues long. Germline loops: CDR1 MRHNA, CDR2 SNTAGT. V was clipped by 4 bases and J by 2 bases, with 12 bases between them. The CDR3 sequence is CASSVEFSGNQPQHF. For the CDR3, the DNA is TGTGCCAGCAGTGTGGAGTTTTCGGGCAATCAGCCCCAGCATTTT.

This clone was counted between two and nine times. The J gene is TRBJ1-4, the V gene TRBV19, with D unclear. This CDR3 comprises 13 residues. CDR1 and CDR2 from the germline V gene are LNHDA and SQIVND (reference sequence). Trimming pared 3 bases from V and 3 bases from J, leaving 5 bases between. CDR3 DNA: TGTGCCAGTAGTATCGAGCCTAATGAAAAACTGTTTTTT. Its translation: CASSIEPNEKLFF.

In DNA, the CDR3 is TGCAGCGTCCAGACATTGATAGAGACACCCCTCCACTTT. Encoded protein: CSVQTLIETPLHF. V is TRBV29-1 and J is TRBJ1-6; D not resolved. Germline V gene sequence: CDR1 SQVTM, CDR2 ANQGSEA. The length of the CDR3 is 13 residues. Trimming removed 6 bases at V and 11 bases at J, with 17 bases between.

The V gene is TRBV3-1 (or the pseudogene TRBV3-2), the J gene TRBJ1-1; the match to TRBD1 covers 7 bases. CDR1 LGHDT and CDR2 YNNKEL come from the germline V gene (reference sequence). The CDR3 contains 15 residues. V trimming: 1 base; J trimming: 1 base; junction bases outside the gene matches: 3. In DNA, the CDR3 is TGTGCCAGCAGCCAAGGGGGACAGTCGAACACTGAAGCTTTCTTT. Amino acid sequence: CASSQGGQSNTEAFF.

The rearrangement uses TRBV9 and TRBJ2-1; D gene ambiguous. Trimming took off 0 bases at V and 3 bases at J, with 10 bases between the two ends. The CDR3 is 15 amino acids. Germline V gene lookup returns CDR1 SGDLS and CDR2 YYNGEE. In nucleotides, the CDR3 is TGTGCCAGCAGCGTAGACTCCTCGTTCTACAATGAGCAGTTCTTC. It yields the protein CASSVDSSFYNEQFF.

This chain joins TRBV2 and TRBJ1-1; D gene ambiguous. Between the trimmed V and J ends, which lost 7 bases and 1 base, there was a span of 7 bases. The CDR3 is made up of 12 amino acids. Germline assignment: CDR1 SNHLY and CDR2 FYNNEI. Here the CDR3 DNA reads TGTGCCAGCAATACCGGGAACACTGAAGCTTTCTTT. Amino acid sequence: CASNTGNTEAFF.

The chain joins TRBV6-5 to TRBJ1-3, with TRBD1 identical over 9 bases. Germline V lookup: CDR1 MNHEY, CDR2 SVGAGI. This CDR3 has 14 amino acids. The J segment lost 6 bases and the V segment lost 2 bases, leaving 2 bases of the junction unmatched. Here the CDR3 reads CASSYTGGVNTIYF. Here the CDR3 DNA reads TGTGCCAGCAGTTACACAGGGGGCGTAAACACCATATATTTT.

The chain employs TRBV7-9 and TRBJ2-7; TRBD1 matches 7 bases. V shed 5 bases, J shed 4 bases, and the junction held 11 bases outside the gene matches. The length of the CDR3 is 15 residues. The V gene's germline CDR1 is SEHNR and CDR2 FQNEAQ (reference sequence). CDR3 region: CASSIGTVGIYEQYF. The CDR3 DNA sequence: TGTGCCAGCAGCATTGGGACAGTCGGAATTTACGAGCAGTACTTC.

CDR3 bases: TGTGCCAGCTCGCCTCGGCAGGGGTTAAAGACAACTAATGAAAAACTGTTTTTT. Translation gives CASSPRQGLKTTNEKLFF. The chain employs TRBV18 and TRBJ1-4, with a possible D match to TRBD1 (6 bases). The V gene lost 6 bases and the J gene lost 0 bases, with 20 bases spanning the gap. CDR3 length equals 18 residues. Germline CDR1 KGHSH, CDR2 LQKENI.

The chain carries TRBV29-1 and TRBJ2-7; D is unresolved. This CDR3 spans 13 amino acids. CDR1 and CDR2 (germline): SQVTM, ANQGSEA. Trimming stripped 7 bases from V and 2 bases from J, with 15 bases between. The CDR3 region is CSAVWADTYEQYF. The CDR3 region has the DNA TGCAGCGCTGTTTGGGCAGACACCTACGAGCAGTACTTC.

The rearrangement links TRBV5-4 to TRBJ1-2, with 11 bases that match TRBD1. This CDR3 is built from 15 residues. V shed 3 bases, J shed 5 bases, and the junction held 6 bases outside the gene matches. Germline V gene lookup returns CDR1 SGHNT and CDR2 YYREEE (reference sequence). CDR3 DNA: TGTGCCAGCAGCTGGACCGGGACAGGGGGATATGGCTACACCTTC. This gives the protein CASSWTGTGGYGYTF. The entire variable domain, with the rest obtained from reference TRBV5-4 and TRBJ1-2, is as follows: ETGVTQSPTHLIKTRGQQVTLRCSSQSGHNTVSWYQQALGQGPQFIFQYYREEENGRGNFPPRFSGLQFPNYSSELNVNALELDDSALYLCASSWTGTGGYGYTFGSGTRLTVV.

This clone has just a few counts. This chain joins TRBV19 and TRBJ2-5; a possible D gene is TRBD1 (6 bases). V was clipped by 8 bases and J by 3 bases, with 13 bases between them. CDR1 and CDR2 (germline): LNHDA, SQIVND (reference sequence). The CDR3 extends over 13 amino acids. CDR3 in amino acids: CASSGAGEETQYF. The CDR3 DNA reads as TGTGCCAGTTCTGGGGCAGGGGAAGAGACCCAGTACTTC.

The rearrangement links TRBV4-1 to TRBJ1-1; D perhaps matches TRBD1 (6 bases). This CDR3 contains 13 residues. Per the germline V gene, CDR1 is MGHRA and CDR2 is YSYEKL. V lost 0 bases, J lost 7 bases, and 9 bases lay in between. CDR3 sequence: CASSQDFRGEAFF. In DNA form, the CDR3 reads TGCGCCAGCAGCCAAGATTTCAGGGGTGAAGCTTTCTTT.

This clone was counted only a few times. The chain is built from TRBV9 and TRBJ1-2; 8 nucleotides line up with TRBD1. The length of the CDR3 is 14 residues. Trimming removed 4 bases from V and 2 bases from J; junction bases left unmatched: 4. Per the germline V gene, CDR1 is SGDLS and CDR2 is YYNGEE. The CDR3 DNA follows: TGTGCCAGCAGCACGGGACAGGCGAACTATGGCTACACCTTC. This sequence encodes CASSTGQANYGYTF. The full variable domain, with the rest looked up from reference TRBV9 and TRBJ1-2, is DSGVTQTPKHLITATGQRVTLRCSPRSGDLSVYWYQQSLDQGLQFLIQYYNGEERAKGNILERFSAQQFPDLHSELNLSSLELGDSALYFCASSTGQANYGYTFGSGTRLTVV.